One sample yielded the 27 T cell receptor beta chains listed below, sequenced in a study of blood T cell repertoires in COVID-19. Profiling relied on immunoSEQ multiplex PCR, and the TCRdb table lists in-frame clones only, not all of them. The sample holds under 70,000 clones, around 67% seen once. Sequencing was done on a sample of peripheral blood. The receptors were gathered from an older woman with acute or convalescent COVID-19.

The rearrangement uses TRBV5-1 and TRBJ1-4; possible D gene TRBD1, 5 bases. Germline V gene data show CDR1 as SGHRS and CDR2 as YFSETQ. The CDR3 sequence is 14 residues long. Trimming cost V 3 bases and J 6 bases, with 12 bases left between them. The CDR3 DNA follows: TGCGCCAGCAGCTATCAAGGGGCAGATGAAAAACTGTTTTTT. This gives the protein CASSYQGADEKLFF.

There are many counts of this clone. This chain uses TRBV5-6 with TRBJ1-5; weak D call: TRBD1 (6 bases). This CDR3 comprises 12 residues. V dropped 0 bases and J dropped 8 bases, with 6 bases sitting between them. Germline V lookup: CDR1 SGHDT, CDR2 YYEEEE. The CDR3: CASSLGDKPQHF. In DNA form, the CDR3 reads TGTGCCAGCAGCTTGGGGGACAAGCCCCAGCATTTT.

The chain uses TRBV18 and TRBJ1-2; 10 nucleotides agree with TRBD1. Trimming took 3 bases from V and 8 from J; bases not matched to a gene: 12. Germline assignment: CDR1 KGHSH and CDR2 LQKENI. The CDR3 is made up of 16 amino acids. The CDR3: CASSPYTGTGEQGYTF. The CDR3 DNA reads as TGTGCCAGCTCACCCTATACCGGGACAGGGGAACAGGGCTACACCTTC.

This clone has only a few counts. The chain links TRBV5-4 to TRBJ1-1; 9 bases line up with TRBD1. Per the germline V gene, CDR1 is SGHNT and CDR2 is YYREEE (reference sequence). CDR3 length: 16 amino acids. J was trimmed by 6 bases and V by 4 bases; bases with no gene match: 13. The CDR3 is CASSVSGTGYRAEAFF. In DNA, the CDR3 is TGTGCCAGCAGCGTTTCCGGGACAGGGTATAGGGCTGAAGCTTTCTTT.

V and J are TRBV29-1 and TRBJ2-3; 9 bases line up with TRBD1. This CDR3 contains 14 residues. The junction had 7 bases not matched to a gene; V was cut back by 8 bases and J by 1 base. Germline V CDR1 and CDR2: SQVTM, ANQGSEA. The CDR3 nucleotides are TGCAGCTCCAAGGGACAGGGTCGCACAGATACGCAGTATTTT. Translation: CSSKGQGRTDTQYF.

CDR3 region: CASSLLSGGAETQYF. CDR3 coding DNA: TGCGCCAGCAGCTTATTGAGCGGGGGGGCTGAGACCCAGTACTTC. This chain links TRBV5-1 with TRBJ2-5; 10 positions agree with TRBD2. The germline gives CDR1 SGHRS, CDR2 YFSETQ. CDR3 length equals 15 residues. The V and J ends lost 2 bases and 5 bases, in that order; junction bases with no gene match: 6.

The chain is built from TRBV30 and TRBJ2-3; D is undetermined. There are 13 residues in the CDR3. V lost 0 bases to trimming and J lost 3 bases, with 7 bases between them. CDR1 and CDR2 (germline): GTSNPN, SVGIG (reference sequence). The CDR3 coding sequence is TGTGCCTGGAGTGTACGAGAAACAGATACGCAGTATTTT. It translates to CAWSVRETDTQYF.

The V and J genes are TRBV7-9 and TRBJ2-3; the match to TRBD2 covers 9 bases. The CDR3 contains 14 residues. V lost 5 bases and J lost 5; bases outside the gene matches: 5. Germline V lookup: CDR1 SEHNR, CDR2 FQNEAQ (reference sequence). CDR3: CASSPRGGVDTQYF. CDR3 nucleotides: TGTGCCAGCAGCCCCCGCGGGGGGGTAGATACGCAGTATTTT.

V usage is TRBV7-9 and J usage is TRBJ1-6; D ambiguous. Germline CDR1 is SEHNR and CDR2 is FQNEAQ (reference sequence). V was trimmed by 7 bases and J by 14 bases, leaving 15 bases between them. This CDR3 has 12 amino acids. As DNA, the CDR3 is TGTGCCAGCACACTCCTGAGGGAAACCCTCCACTTT. It encodes CASTLLRETLHF.

This chain uses TRBV5-1 with TRBJ2-2; a weak D match, TRBD2 (5 bases). Germline V lookup: CDR1 SGHRS, CDR2 YFSETQ. CDR3 length: 17 residues. V lost 0 bases, J lost 4 bases, and 16 bases lay in between. CDR3 bases: TGCGCCAGCAGCTTGGAGGCAGCCGGACTGATCACCGGGGAGCTGTTTTTT. Protein sequence: CASSLEAAGLITGELFF.

This clone appeared a few times. The CDR3 DNA is TGCAGCGTTGAAGACGGACATTTCTATGGCTACACCTTC. Its translation: CSVEDGHFYGYTF. This chain links TRBV29-1 with TRBJ1-2, with D possibly TRBD1 on 5 matching bases. Deletions cut 0 bases from V and 4 bases from J, with 9 bases between. Per germline, CDR1 SQVTM and CDR2 ANQGSEA. The CDR3 contains 13 residues.

This CDR3 is CASSELGQSYEQYF. Written as DNA, the CDR3 is TGTGCCAGCAGTGAATTGGGCCAGTCCTACGAGCAGTACTTC. The chain employs TRBV2 and TRBJ2-7; D is unresolved. CDR1 SNHLY and CDR2 FYNNEI come from the germline V gene. Trimming stripped 2 bases from V and 1 base from J, with 9 bases between. CDR3 size: 14 residues.

The chain recombines TRBV19 with TRBJ1-1; 8 positions agree with TRBD1. After removal of 1 base from V and 5 bases from J, the junction contained 6 bases not matched to a gene. The CDR3 totals 15 residues. Germline assignment: CDR1 LNHDA and CDR2 SQIVND (reference sequence). Here the CDR3 DNA reads TGTGCCAGTAGTATAGGCGGACAGGGATGGACTGAAGCTTTCTTT. Translated, it gives CASSIGGQGWTEAFF.

The chain uses TRBV2 and TRBJ1-3; 8 bases agree with TRBD1. Germline trimming cut 8 bases from V and 4 bases from J; bases unmatched to any gene: 7. Germline values: CDR1 SNHLY, CDR2 FYNNEI. The CDR3 runs to 14 residues. Here the CDR3 reads CASLPRGLGNTIYF. The CDR3 coding sequence is TGTGCCAGCTTGCCCAGGGGGCTGGGAAACACCATATATTTT.

The gene calls are TRBV7-3 and TRBJ2-1; D may be TRBD1 (5 bases). Trimming cost V 5 bases and J 8 bases, with 16 bases left between them. The length of the CDR3 is 14 residues. Germline V gene lookup returns CDR1 SGHTA and CDR2 FQGTGA. The CDR3 region has the DNA TGTGCCAGCAGCCCCGCCGCCAGGGCGGATGAGCAGTTCTTC. As protein: CASSPAARADEQFF. The full variable domain, with the rest looked up from reference TRBV7-3 and TRBJ2-1, is GAGVSQTPSNKVTEKGKYVELRCDPISGHTALYWYRQSLGQGPEFLIYFQGTGAADDSGLPNDRFFAVRPEGSVSTLKIQRTERGDSAVYLCASSPAARADEQFFGPGTRLTVL.

This clone was counted once. The V and J genes are TRBV7-6 and TRBJ2-7, with 7 bases aligning to TRBD2. CDR3 length: 15 amino acids. Trimming at V came to 7 bases and at J to 0 bases, leaving 9 bases not matched to a gene. Germline-derived CDR1 and CDR2 are SGHVS and FNYEAQ. The CDR3 nucleotides read TGTGCCAGCAAGGAGGGAAGCGGGGCCTCCTACGAGCAGTACTTC. Translating it yields CASKEGSGASYEQYF.

The chain carries TRBV5-4 and TRBJ1-5, with unresolved D. The CDR3 is 13 residues long. Germline CDR1 reads SGHNT; CDR2 reads YYREEE (reference sequence). V dropped 2 bases and J dropped 7 bases, with 10 bases sitting between them. The CDR3 nucleotides read TGTGCCAGCAGCTTAGACACAGACCAGCCCCAGCATTTT. Residues: CASSLDTDQPQHF.

The rearrangement links TRBV30 to TRBJ1-1; D unresolved. CDR1 is GTSNPN and CDR2 is SVGIG in the germline V gene (reference sequence). The V gene lost 0 bases and the J gene lost 1 base, with 12 bases spanning the gap. The CDR3 is made up of 15 amino acids. In nucleotides, the CDR3 is TGTGCCTGGAGTGTGAGGGCTGGGAGGAACACTGAAGCTTTCTTT. Its protein is CAWSVRAGRNTEAFF.

V gene TRBV23-1 combines with J gene TRBJ2-2; 10 bases line up with TRBD1. TRBV23-1 is classed as an ORF, of uncertain function. The CDR3 runs to 16 residues. J was trimmed by 3 bases and V by 7 bases; bases with no gene match: 8. The CDR3 here is CASIPGQGEDTGELFF. CDR3 nucleotides: TGCGCCAGCATTCCTGGACAGGGGGAGGACACCGGGGAGCTGTTTTTT.

V is TRBV9 and J is TRBJ1-6; D unresolved. Germline V lookup: CDR1 SGDLS, CDR2 YYNGEE. The CDR3 is made up of 13 amino acids. Trimming removed 0 bases from V and 10 bases from J, with 8 bases in between. CDR3 loop: CASSVATESPLHF. The DNA for the CDR3 is TGTGCCAGCAGCGTAGCTACTGAGTCACCCCTCCACTTT.

This chain connects TRBV5-1 to TRBJ2-7; the D is unclear. V lost 0 bases to trimming and J lost 0 bases, with 10 bases between them. Germline values: CDR1 SGHRS, CDR2 YFSETQ. CDR3 length: 15 residues. Here the CDR3 DNA reads TGCGCCAGCAGCTTGGCCCCCGGTAACTCCTACGAGCAGTACGTC. Translating it yields CASSLAPGNSYEQYV.

V is TRBV15 and J is TRBJ2-5; a weak D match, TRBD2 (5 bases). The CDR3 length is 15 residues. V lost 0 bases and J lost 3, with 11 bases in between. CDR1 LNHNV and CDR2 YYDKDF come from the germline V gene (reference sequence). CDR3 amino acids: CATSRDPSGEETQYF. CDR3 nucleotides: TGTGCCACCAGCAGAGATCCATCCGGGGAAGAGACCCAGTACTTC.

The genes are TRBV9 and TRBJ2-3, with D tentatively TRBD2 (5 bases). This CDR3 is 12 amino acids long. Germline CDR1 reads SGDLS; CDR2 reads YYNGEE. The V end was cut by 3 bases, the J end by 4 bases, with 6 bases between. DNA of the CDR3: TGTGCCAGCAGCGCCGGGGCAGATACGCAGTATTTT. Protein product: CASSAGADTQYF.

The V call is TRBV10-3, the J call TRBJ2-5; TRBD2 agrees at 7 bases. The trim removed 10 bases at V and 5 bases at J, leaving 4 bases unmatched. CDR1 and CDR2 from the germline V gene are ENHRY and SYGVKD. The CDR3 sequence is 11 residues long. The CDR3, as DNA: TGTGCCACAGTCGGGGGGGAGACCCAGTACTTC. Amino acid sequence: CATVGGETQYF.

This sequence joins TRBV6-6 and TRBJ1-1; 7 nucleotides match TRBD1. Germline V gene data show CDR1 as MNHNY and CDR2 as SVGAGI (reference sequence). The CDR3 is 13 amino acids. Trimming at V came to 7 bases and at J to 5 bases, leaving 7 bases not matched to a gene. The CDR3 reads CASTLPGGTEAFF. CDR3 sequence (DNA): TGTGCCAGCACCCTACCAGGGGGGACTGAAGCTTTCTTT.

This clone was detected ten times or more. This chain joins TRBV6-5 and TRBJ1-1; no definite D call. From germline, CDR1 is MNHEY and CDR2 SVGAGI. This CDR3 is 13 amino acids long. The germline V and J ends were trimmed by 6 bases and 1 base, with 9 bases remaining between them. The CDR3: CASSPTGNTEAFF. CDR3 sequence (DNA): TGTGCCAGCAGCCCCACGGGGAACACTGAAGCTTTCTTT.

This clone was observed a handful of times. The chain joins TRBV7-3 to TRBJ2-1; 7 bases fit TRBD2. Per germline, CDR1 SGHTA and CDR2 FQGTGA. After removal of 6 bases from V and 4 bases from J, the junction contained 6 bases not matched to a gene. CDR3 length: 14 amino acids. The CDR3 here is CASRPGGGYNEQFF. CDR3 DNA sequence: TGTGCCAGCAGACCGGGGGGTGGTTACAATGAGCAGTTCTTC.